This TCR beta chain was sequenced during a study of blood T cell repertoires in COVID-19. In the study overall: Acute and convalescent COVID-19 specimens originated in the United States, Italy and Spain. PBMCs, B-cell-depleted T cells, or T cells provided the cDNA or gDNA that made up the material.

Authors' data handling: Estimates of nucleated cell counts were drawn from the amplification of reference gene primers. Profiling relied on immunoSEQ multiplex PCR, and the TCRdb table lists in-frame clones only, not all of them. D and trimming come from the DNA, and the V and J calls and clone size come from that table. The table includes some 28,000 clones, around 85% detected once. Germline CDR1 reads SGHAT; CDR2 reads FQNNGV. CDR3 length equals 15 residues. The V and J ends lost 5 bases and 5 bases respectively, with 16 bases between them. Material for sequencing was peripheral blood. This chain joins TRBV11-2 and TRBJ2-1; D gene unclear. This receptor was obtained from a human donor in a cohort sampled during active COVID-19. The CDR3 protein is CASSPRPERDNEQFF. The DNA for the CDR3 is TGTGCCAGCAGCCCGCGCCCGGAGAGAGACAATGAGCAGTTCTTC. Together with reference TRBV11-2 and TRBJ2-1, the CDR3 gives the full variable domain: EAGVAQSPRYKIIEKRQSVAFWCNPISGHATLYWYQQILGQGPKLLIQFQNNGVVDDSQLPKDRFSAERLKGVDSTLKIQPAKLEDSAVYLCASSPRPERDNEQFFGPGTRLTVL.